This TCR delta chain emerged from a study of gamma-delta T cells after stem cell transplantation. Remarks on this clone: TCRdb's protein for this DNA is that of a much larger clone and differs from the translation at residue 14, likely a read error; the protein shown is the DNA translation.

The CDR3 has 19 residues. Per germline, CDR1 GEAIGNYY and CDR2 EKD. TCRdb processed the RT-PCR reads again with the CATT caller. Of 2,500 to 3,000 delta-chain clones listed, around 2% are singletons. The sequence was obtained from a human donor. It is not recorded whose cells these are; they may come from a transplant donor. Sequenced: gamma-delta T cells. The chain has TRDV2 and TRDJ3; a weak D match, TRDD3 (6 bases). The CDR3 loop reads CACDPPGDLSSWDARQMFF. The CDR3 DNA reads as TGTGCCTGTGACCCCCCTGGGGATTTAAGCTCCTGGGACGCCCGACAGATGTTTTTC.